The rows below give T cell receptor beta chains drawn from one sample of a study of blood T cell repertoires in COVID-19. This table comes from immunoSEQ multiplex PCR, and its TCRdb copy is limited to in-frame clones, with some not included. The sample yields over 250,000 clones, around 82% seen once. Sequencing was performed on peripheral blood. These TCRs come from a woman between 45 and 65 years old who had recovered from COVID-19. Both conserved end residues are part of each CDR3. The order of the fields is D gene, J gene, V gene, clone size, CDR3 protein, CDR3 DNA. D genes are given only for firm matches. Size is stated for part of the rows, as once, few or many counts, or as a class when the clone is expanded.

D: TRBD2; J: TRBJ2-7; V: TRBV4-2; size: .; CDR3: CASSQFYGLAGGYEQYF; DNA: TGTGCCAGCAGCCAATTCTACGGGCTAGCGGGGGGTTACGAGCAGTACTTC
D: TRBD2; J: TRBJ2-7; V: TRBV3-1/TRBV3-2; size: .; CDR3: CASSQTSGGTPYEQYF; DNA: TGTGCCAGCAGCCAGACTAGCGGGGGCACTCCCTACGAGCAGTACTTC
D: .; J: TRBJ1-1; V: TRBV27; size: .; CDR3: CASSPWGNGEAFF; DNA: TGTGCCAGCAGTCCGTGGGGCAACGGTGAAGCTTTCTTT
D: .; J: TRBJ1-1; V: TRBV19; size: .; CDR3: CASSPLSPGRGVGTEAFF; DNA: TGTGCCAGTAGCCCCCTGTCCCCGGGACGGGGGGTGGGCACTGAAGCTTTCTTT
D: TRBD1; J: TRBJ1-1; V: TRBV2; size: .; CDR3: CASSPGTGGLKAFF; DNA: TGTGCCAGCAGCCCCGGGACAGGGGGATTAAAAGCTTTCTTT
D: TRBD2; J: TRBJ2-1; V: TRBV10-3; size: .; CDR3: CAISGSGRGSYNEQFF; DNA: TGTGCCATCAGTGGTAGCGGGAGGGGATCCTACAATGAGCAGTTCTTC
D: .; J: TRBJ1-6; V: TRBV7-2; size: .; CDR3: CASSLGGGFRASPLHF; DNA: TGTGCCAGCAGCTTAGGGGGCGGCTTCAGGGCGTCACCCCTCCACTTT
D: TRBD2; J: TRBJ2-7; V: TRBV7-6; size: once; CDR3: CASSKLAGSTYEQYF; DNA: TGTGCCAGCAGCAAACTAGCGGGCAGTACCTACGAGCAGTACTTC
D: .; J: TRBJ1-4; V: TRBV5-1; size: .; CDR3: CASSLGGATNEKLFF; DNA: TGCGCCAGCAGCTTGGGGGGAGCAACTAATGAAAAACTGTTTTTT
D: TRBD2; J: TRBJ2-5; V: TRBV2; size: few; CDR3: CASSGLAQETQYF; DNA: TGTGCCAGCAGCGGACTAGCGCAAGAGACCCAGTACTTC
D: .; J: TRBJ1-2; V: TRBV7-9; size: .; CDR3: CASSFEDYGYTF; DNA: TGTGCCAGCAGCTTTGAGGACTATGGCTACACCTTC
D: .; J: TRBJ1-3; V: TRBV5-4; size: .; CDR3: CASSFREGSGNTIYF; DNA: TGTGCCAGCAGTTTTCGGGAAGGAAGTGGAAACACCATATATTTT
D: .; J: TRBJ2-7; V: TRBV7-2; size: .; CDR3: CASSPRVSSYEQYF; DNA: TGTGCCAGCAGCCCCAGGGTTAGCTCCTACGAGCAGTACTTC
D: TRBD2; J: TRBJ2-1; V: TRBV10-3; size: .; CDR3: CAISRGLAGGDEQFF; DNA: TGTGCCATCAGCCGGGGACTAGCGGGAGGTGATGAGCAGTTCTTC
D: TRBD2; J: TRBJ2-7; V: TRBV19; size: .; CDR3: CASSGTGTSGYSYEQYF; DNA: TGTGCCAGTAGTGGTACCGGGACTAGCGGTTACTCCTACGAGCAGTACTTC
D: .; J: TRBJ2-4; V: TRBV11-2; size: .; CDR3: CASSLGLRTLIQYF; DNA: TGTGCCAGCAGCTTAGGTCTCAGAACCCTCATACAGTACTTC
D: TRBD1; J: TRBJ2-1; V: TRBV6-6; size: .; CDR3: CASTPTGGSYNEQFF; DNA: TGTGCCAGCACCCCTACAGGGGGTTCCTACAATGAGCAGTTCTTC
D: .; J: TRBJ1-1; V: TRBV27; size: .; CDR3: CASRYNTEAFF; DNA: TGTGCCAGCAGGTATAACACTGAAGCTTTCTTT
D: TRBD1; J: TRBJ1-3; V: TRBV10-3; size: .; CDR3: CAITRDSSGNTIYF; DNA: TGTGCCATCACCCGGGACAGCTCTGGAAACACCATATATTTT